The 13 T cell receptor beta chains given below trace back to one sample, sequenced in a study of CD4 and CD8 cells across lung adenocarcinoma regions. TCRdb re-derived calls from the PCR reads in MiXCR, one entry per CDR3 protein. Among some 10,000 distinct CDR3 sequences, approximately 58% were seen once, and the ten largest hold 88%. The sequencing input was CD8+ T cells from the margin of a lung tumor. The receptors were sampled from a male donor with lung adenocarcinoma. The CD4 and CD8 labels of this study may be unreliable.

Regarding this clonotype: Since no conserved phenylalanine or tryptophan closes the CDR3, a read error is the likely cause. No DNA is shown, since the ends of the CDR3 on it are uncertain; the CDR3 is the one TCRdb lists. The V call is TRBV15, the J call TRBJ2-5. Germline V CDR1 and CDR2: LNHNV, YYDKDF (reference sequence). The length of the CDR3 is 8 amino acids, counting both ends. The CDR3 region is CPPAKQQL.

This chain connects TRBV7-8 to TRBJ2-1, with 11 bases fitting TRBD2. From germline, CDR1 is SGHVS and CDR2 FQNEAQ. The CDR3 spans 16 residues. V gave up 7 bases and J gave up 4 bases; unmatched junction bases: 9. DNA of the CDR3: TGTGCCAGCACCGAAAGTATAGCGGGAGGGTACAATGAGCAGTTCTTC. Its protein product is CASTESIAGGYNEQFF.

The chain recombines TRBV6-1 with TRBJ2-1; D not certain. The J call may not be correct, given that the DNA end is closer to TRBJ2-5. CDR1 and CDR2 (germline): MNHNS, SASEGT. This CDR3 spans 15 amino acids. CDR3 sequence (DNA): TGTGCCAGCAGTGAAGGGAACCCAGCCAAAGAGACCCAGTACTTC. Amino acid sequence: CASSEGNPAKETQYF.

The chain couples TRBV7-2 to TRBJ2-5; 15 bases agree with TRBD2. The CDR3 sequence is 17 residues long. With V trimmed by 9 bases and J by 1 base, 9 bases remained unmatched. Germline CDR1 reads SGHTA; CDR2 reads FQGNSA. DNA of the CDR3: TGTGCCAGTGCTGGACTAGCGGGAGGGGGTGGCCAAGAGACCCAGTACTTC. Its protein is CASAGLAGGGGQETQYF.

This clonotype has at least ten counts. The chain links TRBV6-5 to TRBJ2-5, with 7 bases aligning to TRBD2. Germline assignment: CDR1 MNHEY and CDR2 SVGAGI. V shed 4 bases, J shed 2 bases, and the junction held 16 bases outside the gene matches. This CDR3 region has 18 residues. CDR3 DNA: TGTGCCAGCAGTTCCCCCACTTTCGCTAGCGGAGATCAAGAGACCCAGTACTTC. Its protein product is CASSSPTFASGDQETQYF.

This clonotype was detected many times. The rearrangement joins TRBV6-5 to TRBJ2-3, with TRBD2 identical over 9 bases. The CDR3 is 14 residues long. The germline V gene has CDR1 MNHEY and CDR2 SVGAGI. The V segment lost 6 bases and the J segment 5 bases; nucleotides outside the gene matches: 6. The CDR3 reads CASRLAGVGDTQYF. The CDR3 DNA reads TGTGCCAGCAGATTAGCGGGAGTGGGAGATACGCAGTATTTT.

This clonotype was counted ten times or more. The chain couples TRBV6-1 to TRBJ2-1; a possible D gene is TRBD2 (6 bases). Germline V gene data show CDR1 as MNHNS and CDR2 as SASEGT. The CDR3 contains 13 residues. The V gene lost 4 bases and the J gene lost 9 bases, with 13 bases spanning the gap. CDR3 DNA sequence: TGTGCCAGCAGTGGAAGCGGGTTTCCTGAGCAGTTCTTC. It yields the protein CASSGSGFPEQFF.

This clonotype showed up just a few times. The chain uses TRBV6-4 and TRBJ2-1; D not resolved. The CDR3 runs to 13 residues. The V end was cut by 3 bases, the J end by 7 bases, with 10 bases between. Per the germline V gene, CDR1 is MRHNA and CDR2 is SNTAGT. The CDR3 nucleotides read TGTGCCAGCAGTGATGGGCCTCTAAATGAGCAGTTCTTC. Amino acid sequence: CASSDGPLNEQFF.

This clonotype has ten or more counts. V and J are TRBV7-8 and TRBJ2-1, with a weak D call TRBD2 (6 bases). Per germline, CDR1 SGHVS and CDR2 FQNEAQ. The CDR3 runs to 15 residues. The V gene lost 5 bases and the J gene lost 0 bases, with 11 bases spanning the gap. The CDR3 spells CASSRGLFSYNEQFF. As DNA, the CDR3 is TGTGCCAGCAGCCGTGGACTATTCTCCTACAATGAGCAGTTCTTC.

A note on this clonotype: One end of the junction varies from germline; a read error may be responsible. The V call is TRBV6-5, the J call TRBJ2-6, with unresolved D. This CDR3 comprises 17 residues. Per germline, CDR1 MNHEY and CDR2 SVGAGI. The CDR3 bases are TGTGCCAGCAGTTACTCCGGGCAGTACTCTGGAGCCAACGTCCTGACTTTC. This gives the protein CASSYSGQYSGANVLTF.

CDR3 nucleotide sequence: TGTGCCAGCAGTTACGACGCATCCTATGGCTACACCTTC. This encodes CASSYDASYGYTF. This chain links TRBV6-5 with TRBJ1-2; D remains ambiguous. Trimming took 2 bases from V and 4 from J, leaving 8 bases between them. The V gene's germline CDR1 is MNHEY and CDR2 SVGAGI. The CDR3 sequence is 13 residues long.

The chain recombines TRBV7-6 with TRBJ2-2; no reliable D call. Per germline, CDR1 SGHVS and CDR2 FNYEAQ. CDR3 length: 16 residues. Between the trimmed V and J ends, which lost 7 bases and 4 bases, there was a span of 19 bases. CDR3 amino acids: CASKQDHQPVTGELFF. The DNA for the CDR3 is TGTGCCAGCAAACAAGATCACCAACCGGTCACCGGGGAGCTGTTTTTT.

V is TRBV6-1 and J is TRBJ2-3; 7 bases are a match to TRBD2. The CDR3 covers 15 residues. Germline V gives CDR1 MNHNS, CDR2 SASEGT. Trimming cost V 0 bases and J 0 bases; bases outside gene matches: 0. The DNA for the CDR3 is TGTGCCAGCAGTGAAGCTAGCGGGAGCACAGATACGCAGTATTTT. Protein: CASSEASGSTDTQYF.